This T cell receptor (beta chain) was captured by sequencing in a study of T cell repertoires in ileal Crohn's disease (dated by TCRdb to between 2019 and 2020). Looking at the study overall: At the time of surgery, around 35% of patients were active smokers, and the median duration of disease was approximately 8 years. A Rutgeerts score above i0 was used to define endoscopic postoperative recurrence. TCR repertoire analysis was done in a few dozen Crohn's disease patients from a prospective multicentre cohort. Postoperative therapy was given to about half of the patients, with thiopurines administered to some 10 patients and anti-TNF agents administered to 18 patients. The study was conducted in parallel with a multicentre cohort that was designed to identify predictors of early endoscopic recurrence following ileocolonic resection. A total of 170 or so mucosal samples from 57 patients were sequenced, collected from several sites on the surgical specimen and at postoperative endoscopy. Every patient underwent surgery because of a complication, which was stricturing disease in around 60% of cases and penetrating disease in 39%.

To be eligible, patients had to be adults with ileal or ileocolonic Crohn's disease and an indication for ileocolonic resection. Whole ileal mucosal biopsies were stored frozen at -80°C before DNA extraction. Genomic DNA was extracted from frozen whole biopsies using a TRizol-based method and was quantified with a NanoDrop 2000 spectrophotometer. Inclusive of the bounding cysteine and phenylalanine, the CDR3 is 15 residues long. Only CDR3 DNA remains: 45 bases, in frame from the first base. According to the germline V gene, CDR1 reads SGHTA and CDR2 reads FQGNSA. V was cut back by 2 bases and J by 4 bases, leaving a gap of 11 bases between them. With respect to this clone: The clone's antigen remains unknown. Within one base of it there is no much larger clone, and no base qualities were kept.

What the research found in general, with its limitations: Compared with CD4 T cells, sorted CD8 T cells held more high-frequency clones, which suggests that the mucosal expansions were mostly CD8. Only a subgroup of patients, of unstated size, had mucosal CD4 and CD8 T cells sorted and sequenced. Higher percentages of high-frequency clones at the time of surgery were linked to endoscopic recurrence, and every patient with clonality above 26.8% (18/57) had recurrence. Compared with non-smokers, patients who were active smokers at surgery showed a significantly higher proportion of clonal expansions (25.9% vs 17.9%, p=0.02).

For commercial TCRB immunosequencing, about 0.45 micrograms of biopsy DNA were submitted for each sample. CDR3 regions were amplified from genomic DNA by Adaptive Biotechnology using a two-step, amplification bias-controlled multiplex PCR. Primers covering every V and J gene segment were used in the first PCR, while barcodes and Illumina adapters were added in the second PCR. CDR3 libraries were sequenced using an Illumina instrument. The paper's data handling went like this. The analysis used both the pipelines supplied by the vendor and custom analysis of the raw data in R/Bioconductor with R version 3.3.0. Clonality, which ranges from 0 to 1, was calculated as the inverse of the normalised Shannon entropy across all productive clones. High-frequency clones were defined as the share of the repertoire taken up by the top 100 clones, keeping only clones that passed a 95% confidence test. Overlap between samples was measured with the Morisita-Horn index, while repertoire diversity was measured with the Simpson index. TCRdb took over this immuneACCESS table, retaining in-frame rearrangements with V and J assigned. Such tables are incomplete; in checked studies, under half of the missing clones stem from an unresolved V gene, and the remainder is unexplained. V and J calls and clone size are copied from that table; D and trimming were computed from the DNA. The table for this sample lists 13,000 or so clones; approximately 90% of them were counted only once. Jointly, the top ten make up approximately 4% of the sample.

The receptor comes from an adult with Crohn's disease. The sequenced sample was ileal tissue. Recombination linked TRBV7-2 to TRBJ2-2; the best D guess is TRBD2, with 5 bases matching. The nucleotide sequence is given as TGTGCCAGCAGCTTAAGGCTAGCAGGCACCGGGGAGCTGTTTTTT. Its protein is CASSLRLAGTGELFF. Outside the CDR3, residues come from the reference TRBV7-2 and TRBJ2-2 proteins, so the full variable domain is: GAGVSQSPSNKVTEKGKDVELRCDPISGHTALYWYRQSLGQGLEFLIYFQGNSAPDKSGLPSDRFSAERTGGSVSTLTIQRTQQEDSAVYLCASSLRLAGTGELFFGEGSRLTVL.